This TCR beta chain stems from a study of blood T cell repertoires in COVID-19. Per germline, CDR1 ENHRY and CDR2 SYGVKD. CDR3 length equals 14 residues. The V and J ends lost 4 bases and 6 bases respectively, with 13 bases between them. Authors' methods: Reference gene primer amplification in the assay estimated nucleated cell counts. Clones were sequenced by immunoSEQ multiplex PCR, and TCRdb holds only the in-frame ones, with some missing. The D gene and trimming were derived from the DNA, and the V and J assignments and clone size from that table. The data show approximately 150,000 clones, 88% seen once.

This TCR was recovered from a man in his forties or fifties who had recovered from COVID-19. The chain has TRBV10-3 and TRBJ2-1; D possibly corresponds to TRBD2 (7 bases). Sequencing was done on a sample of peripheral blood. The CDR3 loop reads CAISGGGRFNEQFF. CDR3 DNA sequence: TGTGCCATCAGTGGGGGGGGCCGGTTCAATGAGCAGTTCTTC.